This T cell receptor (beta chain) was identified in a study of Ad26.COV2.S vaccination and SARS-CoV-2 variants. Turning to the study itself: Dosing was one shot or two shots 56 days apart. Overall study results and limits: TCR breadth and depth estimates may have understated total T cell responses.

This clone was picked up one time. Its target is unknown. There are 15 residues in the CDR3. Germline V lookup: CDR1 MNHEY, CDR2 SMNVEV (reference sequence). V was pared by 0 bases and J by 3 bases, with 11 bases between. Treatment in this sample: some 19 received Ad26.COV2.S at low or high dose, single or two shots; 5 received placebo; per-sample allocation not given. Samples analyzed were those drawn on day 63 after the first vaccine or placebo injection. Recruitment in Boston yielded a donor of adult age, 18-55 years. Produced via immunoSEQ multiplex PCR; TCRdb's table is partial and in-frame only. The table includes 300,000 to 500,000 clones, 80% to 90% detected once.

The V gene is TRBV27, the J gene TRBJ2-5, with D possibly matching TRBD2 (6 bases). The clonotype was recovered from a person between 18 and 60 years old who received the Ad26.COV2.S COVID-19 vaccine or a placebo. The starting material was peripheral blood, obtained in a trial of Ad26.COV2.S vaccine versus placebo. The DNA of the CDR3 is TGTGCCAGCAGTTTATCCTTCCCTAGCGAAGAGACCCAGTACTTC. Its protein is CASSLSFPSEETQYF.